One sample yielded the 14 T cell receptor beta chains listed below, sequenced in a study of monozygotic twins with inflammatory bowel disease. One entry per CDR3 protein, without DNA, is what TCRdb gives after re-calling the 5' RACE reads. The ten most abundant clones cover approximately 7.7% of a sample with 200,000 to 250,000 distinct CDR3 sequences. Sequenced sample: blood. These receptors originate from a human donor with ulcerative colitis or Crohn's disease, or a healthy co-twin of an affected twin (not recorded which).

The rearrangement joins TRBV27 to TRBJ2-1; the TRBD1 assignment by TCRdb is unverifiable without DNA. This CDR3 is built from 14 residues. The V gene's germline CDR1 is MNHEY and CDR2 SMNVEV (reference sequence). CDR3 in amino acids: CASSFARVWDEQFF.

The chain has TRBV20-1 and TRBJ1-4; there is no DNA to check the TCRdb D call of TRBD1. Germline V lookup: CDR1 DFQATT, CDR2 SNEGSKA (reference sequence). CDR3 length: 15 amino acids. This CDR3 is CSASWDSPEKEKLFF.

This chain joins TRBV7-2 and TRBJ1-1; TCRdb's assignment of TRBD1 cannot be checked, as there is no DNA. CDR1 is SGHTA and CDR2 is FQGNSA in the germline V gene. This CDR3 comprises 13 residues. The CDR3 is CASSTGTNTEAFF.

The chain's CDR3 is CASSVGVSGANVLTF. The chain carries TRBV9 and TRBJ2-6. CDR1 is SGDLS and CDR2 is YYNGEE in the germline V gene. The length of the CDR3 is 15 residues. The full variable domain, rest sourced from reference TRBV9 and TRBJ2-6, is DSGVTQTPKHLITATGQRVTLRCSPRSGDLSVYWYQQSLDQGLQFLIQYYNGEERAKGNILERFSAQQFPDLHSELNLSSLELGDSALYFCASSVGVSGANVLTFGAGSRLTVL.

The V call is TRBV27, the J call TRBJ2-1; TCRdb's D call, TRBD2, is unchecked because there is no DNA. This CDR3 contains 17 residues. The germline V gene has CDR1 MNHEY and CDR2 SMNVEV (reference sequence). The CDR3 region is CASSLFPRDGGGGEQFF.

V and J are TRBV7-2 and TRBJ1-5. This CDR3 is built from 13 residues. Germline CDR1 is SGHTA and CDR2 is FQGNSA. The CDR3 here is CATTQEPNQPQHF.

V gene TRBV5-1 combines with J gene TRBJ1-1; the TRBD1 assignment by TCRdb is unverifiable without DNA. CDR1 is SGHRS, CDR2 YFSETQ, per germline. The CDR3 runs 16 residues. The CDR3 loop is CASSNDRGPLNTEAFF.

V is TRBV20-1 and J is TRBJ1-1; TCRdb lists TRBD1, though no DNA is available to test this call. The CDR3 runs 13 residues. Per the germline V gene, CDR1 is DFQATT and CDR2 is SNEGSKA (reference sequence). This CDR3 reads CSARDTGNTEAFF.

J is TRBJ2-7 and V is TRBV19; lacking DNA, the TRBD2 call made by TCRdb goes unchecked. The CDR3 contains 17 residues. Germline CDR1 LNHDA, CDR2 SQIVND (reference sequence). CDR3 sequence: CASSPETSGRLFYEQYF.

The rearrangement joins TRBV6-5 to TRBJ2-7. CDR3 size: 16 residues. Germline CDR1 MNHEY, CDR2 SVGAGI. The CDR3 sequence: CASSYSRQTGTYEQYF.

The chain recombines TRBV5-8 with TRBJ1-1; TCRdb outputs TRBD1, but without DNA this stays unchecked. The CDR3 sequence is 15 residues long. From germline, CDR1 is SGHTS and CDR2 YDEGEE. The CDR3 sequence is CASSLVGRTRDEAFF.

The genes are TRBV7-3 and TRBJ2-2. The CDR3 is 13 residues long. Germline V gene lookup returns CDR1 SGHTA and CDR2 FQGTGA. CDR3 in amino acids: CASSSDIPGELFF. Full variable domain (outside the CDR3, taken from reference TRBV7-3 and TRBJ2-2): GAGVSQTPSNKVTEKGKYVELRCDPISGHTALYWYRQSLGQGPEFLIYFQGTGAADDSGLPNDRFFAVRPEGSVSTLKIQRTERGDSAVYLCASSSDIPGELFFGEGSRLTVL.

The chain has TRBV2 and TRBJ2-3; TCRdb picks TRBD2, but there is no DNA to check that call. Germline values: CDR1 SNHLY, CDR2 FYNNEI. This CDR3 comprises 15 residues. CDR3 sequence reads: CASSERASRTDTQCF.

The chain uses TRBV19 and TRBJ2-1; TCRdb proposes TRBD2, but this gene call is untestable without DNA. Germline-derived CDR1 and CDR2 are LNHDA and SQIVND (reference sequence). The CDR3 loop spans 16 amino acids. CDR3 region: CASSIDASGDYNEQFF. Complete variable domain (other parts from reference TRBV19 and TRBJ2-1): DGGITQSPKYLFRKEGQNVTLSCEQNLNHDAMYWYRQDPGQGLRLIYYSQIVNDFQKGDIAEGYSVSREKKESFPLTVTSAQKNPTAFYLCASSIDASGDYNEQFFGPGTRLTVL.